This T cell receptor beta chain is from a study of T cells after posttransplantation cyclophosphamide. Overall study findings and caveats: Blood and skin or GI T cell repertoires showed limited TRB overlap. Donor-recipient repertoire similarity was low at 1-2 months, rising over year one.

Details on this clone: Antigen: not known.

The data were produced by immunoSEQ multiplex PCR, yet TCRdb's version contains in-frame clones alone and is incomplete. The sample includes about 21,000 clones, roughly 98% seen only once; the top ten take under 0.15%. Germline V gene data show CDR1 as MDHEN and CDR2 as SYDVKM. This CDR3 has 19 amino acids. V was shortened by 6 bases and J by 0 bases, with 21 bases between the two germline ends. This sequence joins TRBV28 and TRBJ2-6, with D perhaps TRBD2 (6 bases). Sample: naive CD8+ T cells sorted from PBMCs. This receptor was obtained from a man aged 35-49 years in good health, CMV-negative, and a related stem cell transplant donor. The CDR3 nucleotides read TGTGCCAGCAGCTGGGGGTACGGGATCGGGGGCTCTGGGGCCAACGTCCTGACTTTC. It specifies CASSWGYGIGGSGANVLTF.